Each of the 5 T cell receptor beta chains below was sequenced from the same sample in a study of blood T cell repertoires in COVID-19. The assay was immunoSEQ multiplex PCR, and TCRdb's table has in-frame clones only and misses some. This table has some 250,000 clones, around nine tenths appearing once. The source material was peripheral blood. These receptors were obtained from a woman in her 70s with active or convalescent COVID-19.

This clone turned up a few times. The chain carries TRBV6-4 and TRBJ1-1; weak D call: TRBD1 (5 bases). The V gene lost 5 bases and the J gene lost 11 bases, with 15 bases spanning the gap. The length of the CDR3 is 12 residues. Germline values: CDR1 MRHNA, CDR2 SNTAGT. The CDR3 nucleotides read TGTGCCAGCAGTCAGAGCGGGGGAGTGGCTTTCTTT. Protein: CASSQSGGVAFF.

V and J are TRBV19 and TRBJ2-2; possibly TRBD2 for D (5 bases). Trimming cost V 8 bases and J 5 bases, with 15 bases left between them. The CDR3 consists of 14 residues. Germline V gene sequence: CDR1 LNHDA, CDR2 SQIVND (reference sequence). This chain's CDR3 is CASLGAATTGELFF. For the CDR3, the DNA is TGTGCCAGTCTTGGAGCGGCGACTACCGGGGAGCTGTTTTTT.

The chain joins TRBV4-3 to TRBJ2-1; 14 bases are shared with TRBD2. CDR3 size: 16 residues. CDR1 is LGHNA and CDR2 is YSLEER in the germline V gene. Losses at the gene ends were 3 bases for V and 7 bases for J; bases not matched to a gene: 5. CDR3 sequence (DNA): TGCGCCAGCAGCCACGCAGGGACTAGCGGGGGTAATGAGCAGTTCTTC. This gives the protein CASSHAGTSGGNEQFF.

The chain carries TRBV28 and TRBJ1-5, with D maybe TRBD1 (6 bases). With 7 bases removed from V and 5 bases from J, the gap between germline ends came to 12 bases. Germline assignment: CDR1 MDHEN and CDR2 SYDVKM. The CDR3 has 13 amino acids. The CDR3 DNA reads TGTGCCAGCAATCACAGGGAATATCAGCCCCAGCATTTT. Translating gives CASNHREYQPQHF.

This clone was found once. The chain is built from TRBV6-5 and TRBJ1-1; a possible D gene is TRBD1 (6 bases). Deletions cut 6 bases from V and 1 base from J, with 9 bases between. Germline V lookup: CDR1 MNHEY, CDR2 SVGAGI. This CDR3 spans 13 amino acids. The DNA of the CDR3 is TGTGCCAGCAGACAGGGACAGAACACTGAAGCTTTCTTT. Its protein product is CASRQGQNTEAFF.